Described below is a single TCR beta chain sequence and its context. The target antigen is unknown. The CDR3 runs to 14 residues. V lost 1 base and J 1 base, leaving 9 bases between the germline ends. Looked up from germline, CDR1 is DFQATT and CDR2 is SNEGSKA (reference sequence). The record originates from a study of blood T cells in healthy people across ages. Study-level points and caveats: Strong correlation was found linking TCR beta diversity to naive T cell percentage. Age showed a roughly linear inverse relationship with TCR beta diversity per million T cells.

For the second PCR, which ran for about 6 to 11 cycles, a sample-barcoded 5' primer and a J-beta primer mix were used. TCRdb independently ran MiXCR on the 5' RACE reads; one entry per CDR3 protein. The data show more than 1,400,000 distinct CDR3 sequences, with 42% seen just once and roughly 7.9% held by the top ten. The chain joins TRBV20-1 to TRBJ2-3; tentative D call: TRBD1 (5 bases). The receptor comes from a young woman in good health. Sequencing was done on a sample of blood. The CDR3 DNA reads TGCAGTGCTAGAGGCAGGGCCCGCACAGATACGCAGTATTTT. Its protein product is CSARGRARTDTQYF.